What follows are 23 T cell receptor beta chains derived from one specimen sequenced in a study of spatial heterogeneity in lung cancer. TCRdb called the 5' RACE reads again in MiXCR, with one record for every CDR3 protein. Of more than 15,000 distinct CDR3 sequences in the sample, roughly 23% were seen once. The time point denotes: sample taken at primary tumor resection. TCRs were sequenced from unsorted whole RNA of tumor, nontumor lung or PBMC. The material was PBMCs, obtained at surgery. The receptors here all came from a female donor with early-stage non-small cell lung cancer.

In its sample, this clonotype was seen a few times. The chain recombines TRBV5-5 with TRBJ2-5; 7 bases agree with TRBD2. Trimming removed 2 bases from V and 4 bases from J; junction bases left unmatched: 11. Per germline, CDR1 SGHKS and CDR2 YYEKEE (reference sequence). The CDR3 spans 16 residues. The CDR3 loop is CASSFSQGTGGETQYF. CDR3 sequence (DNA): TGTGCCAGCAGCTTCTCTCAAGGGACGGGAGGAGAGACCCAGTACTTC.

There are many counts of this clonotype. The chain uses TRBV15 and TRBJ2-1, with a possible D match to TRBD1 (6 bases). Trimming removed 0 bases from V and 3 bases from J, with 9 bases in between. Germline V gene data show CDR1 as LNHNV and CDR2 as YYDKDF (reference sequence). The CDR3 sequence is 15 residues long. Here the CDR3 reads CATSRDLGGYNEQFF. CDR3 DNA: TGTGCCACCAGCAGAGATCTAGGGGGCTACAATGAGCAGTTCTTC.

This clonotype counts as medium-sized (0.01 to 0.1%). The chain carries TRBV13 and TRBJ1-2; TRBD1 aligns across 8 bases. This CDR3 comprises 14 residues. Germline CDR1 is PRHDT and CDR2 is FYEKMQ (reference sequence). J lost 8 bases, V lost 5 bases, and 10 bases had no gene match. CDR3 loop: CASSARTGSTGYTF. The CDR3 nucleotides are TGTGCCAGCAGCGCCAGGACAGGGAGCACAGGCTACACCTTC. Complete variable domain (other parts from reference TRBV13 and TRBJ1-2): AAGVIQSPRHLIKEKRETATLKCYPIPRHDTVYWYQQGPGQDPQFLISFYEKMQSDKGSIPDRFSAQQFSDYHSELNMSSLELGDSALYFCASSARTGSTGYTFGSGTRLTVV.

This clonotype was observed a handful of times. The rearrangement joins TRBV20-1 to TRBJ1-1, with unresolved D. This CDR3 region has 14 residues. The V end lost 5 bases, the J end lost 6 bases, and 19 bases lay between the germline ends. Germline V CDR1 and CDR2: DFQATT, SNEGSKA (reference sequence). The CDR3 DNA is TGCAGTGCTCCCCCGCCAAAGGCGGGCGCTGAAGCTTTCTTT. Translated, it gives CSAPPPKAGAEAFF.

This clonotype is deemed medium-sized. The V gene is TRBV5-5, the J gene TRBJ1-6; no clear D gene. This CDR3 contains 17 residues. The germline V gene encodes CDR1 SGHKS and CDR2 YYEKEE (reference sequence). V shed 0 bases and J shed 7 bases, with 17 bases lying between them. DNA for the CDR3: TGTGCCAGCAGCTTGGATGTCTGGGTCGGCAGCAATTCACCCCTCCACTTT. Protein product: CASSLDVWVGSNSPLHF.

The sample holds many counts of this clonotype. The rearrangement uses TRBV24-1 and TRBJ2-2; weak D call: TRBD2 (5 bases). V lost 2 bases and J lost 6, with 12 bases in between. Germline-derived CDR1 and CDR2 are KGHDR and SFDVKD. The CDR3 covers 15 residues. The CDR3 loop reads CATSDSRSEAGELFF. The CDR3, as DNA: TGTGCCACCAGTGATTCCCGATCGGAGGCCGGGGAGCTGTTTTTT.

This clonotype was picked up many times. V usage is TRBV18 and J usage is TRBJ1-1, with D possibly matching TRBD1 (5 bases). The germline CDR1 and CDR2 sequences are KGHSH and LQKENI. The CDR3 is made up of 14 amino acids. The V gene lost 2 bases and the J gene lost 1 base, with 8 bases spanning the gap. CDR3 residues: CASSPDRKNTEAFF. The CDR3 nucleotides are TGTGCCAGCTCACCAGACAGAAAGAACACTGAAGCTTTCTTT.

This clonotype was seen repeatedly, ten times or more. The V gene is TRBV15, the J gene TRBJ2-1, with D tentatively TRBD1 or TRBD2 (5 bases each). Germline lookup yields CDR1 LNHNV and CDR2 YYDKDF (reference sequence). V lost 1 base to trimming and J lost 0 bases, with 22 bases between them. This CDR3 contains 20 residues. CDR3 amino acids: CATSRGVLGVGESSYNEQFF. CDR3 bases: TGTGCCACCAGCAGAGGGGTTTTAGGAGTGGGGGAAAGCTCCTACAATGAGCAGTTCTTC.

The chain has TRBV6-1 and TRBJ2-7; 10 nucleotides align to TRBD2. V lost 5 bases to trimming and J lost 6 bases; unmatched junction nucleotides: 10. From germline, CDR1 is MNHNS and CDR2 SASEGT. The CDR3 is made up of 15 amino acids. The CDR3 nucleotides read TGTGCCAGCAGTCAACAGGCTAGCGGGAGCCTCGAGCAGTACTTC. Protein: CASSQQASGSLEQYF.

The chain joins TRBV7-9 to TRBJ1-6, with D unresolved. The germline V gene has CDR1 SEHNR and CDR2 FQNEAQ (reference sequence). The CDR3 spans 12 residues. Trimming removed 5 bases at V and 10 bases at J, with 9 bases between. The CDR3 reads CASSVIGSPLHF. DNA of the CDR3: TGTGCCAGCAGCGTGATAGGATCACCCCTCCACTTT.

This clonotype was counted many times. This chain joins TRBV2 and TRBJ1-5, with D uncertain. This CDR3 region has 13 residues. In germline, CDR1 is SNHLY, CDR2 FYNNEI. V was pared by 7 bases and J by 3 bases, with 10 bases between. CDR3 sequence reads: CASNPDLNQPQHF. In DNA, the CDR3 is TGTGCCAGCAATCCGGACCTCAATCAGCCCCAGCATTTT. The full variable domain, with the rest looked up from reference TRBV2 and TRBJ1-5, is EPEVTQTPSHQVTQMGQEVILRCVPISNHLYFYWYRQILGQKVEFLVSFYNNEISEKSEIFDDQFSVERPDGSNFTLKIRSTKLEDSAMYFCASNPDLNQPQHFGDGTRLSIL.

This clonotype came up many times. The genes are TRBV19 and TRBJ1-1; perhaps TRBD1 as D (5 bases). The CDR3 is 11 amino acids. Trimming removed 6 bases at V and 8 bases at J, with 10 bases between. In germline, CDR1 is LNHDA, CDR2 SQIVND (reference sequence). CDR3 DNA: TGTGCCAGTAGGGGGGACGTCGAAGCTTTCTTT. As protein: CASRGDVEAFF.

This clonotype has ten or more counts. Here the CDR3 DNA reads TGCAGCGCACTATACCGGGACACAAATGGCTACACCTTC. As protein: CSALYRDTNGYTF. V gene TRBV29-1 combines with J gene TRBJ1-2; D may be TRBD1 (6 bases). Per the germline V gene, CDR1 is SQVTM and CDR2 is ANQGSEA. V lost 7 bases and J 6 bases, leaving 18 bases between the germline ends. The CDR3 spans 13 residues.

Many counts were recorded for this clonotype. The genes are TRBV28 and TRBJ1-1, with D uncertain. This CDR3 contains 12 residues. V lost 4 bases and J lost 5, with 8 bases in between. Germline CDR1 is MDHEN and CDR2 is SYDVKM. The CDR3 bases are TGTGCCAGCAGTTGGTCGGAAACTGAAGCTTTCTTT. It yields the protein CASSWSETEAFF. Full variable domain (rest looked up from reference TRBV28 and TRBJ1-1): DVKVTQSSRYLVKRTGEKVFLECVQDMDHENMFWYRQDPGLGLRLIYFSYDVKMKEKGDIPEGYSVSREKKERFSLILESASTNQTSMYLCASSWSETEAFFGQGTRLTVV.

This rearrangement joins TRBV7-9 to TRBJ1-5, with 7 bases aligning to TRBD1. Losses at the gene ends were 5 bases for V and 6 bases for J; bases not matched to a gene: 7. Germline V lookup: CDR1 SEHNR, CDR2 FQNEAQ (reference sequence). This CDR3 has 14 residues. This chain's CDR3 is CASSPLRGLQPQHF. The CDR3 region has the DNA TGTGCCAGCAGCCCCCTTAGGGGGCTTCAGCCCCAGCATTTT.

The chain recombines TRBV27 with TRBJ1-1; TRBD1 is a possible D gene (5 bases). V was cut by 2 bases and J by 5 bases, with 9 bases left in between. The CDR3 length is 13 residues. Germline CDR1 is MNHEY and CDR2 is SMNVEV (reference sequence). CDR3: CASSLRGGTEAFF. For the CDR3, the DNA is TGTGCCAGCAGTTTACGGGGGGGGACTGAAGCTTTCTTT.

This clonotype was picked up many times. The CDR3 here is CASGRGSPNEKLFF. CDR3 coding DNA: TGTGCCAGCGGGCGGGGGAGCCCTAATGAAAAACTGTTTTTT. The chain combines TRBV6-5 with TRBJ1-4, with a possible D match to TRBD1 (5 bases). This CDR3 comprises 14 residues. Trimming left V 8 bases short and J 3 bases short, with 13 bases between. Germline CDR1 reads MNHEY; CDR2 reads SVGAGI.

The table lists this clonotype with many counts. The gene calls are TRBV30 and TRBJ1-1; D possibly corresponds to TRBD1 (5 bases). Trimming stripped 4 bases from V and 11 bases from J, with 14 bases between. Germline lookup yields CDR1 GTSNPN and CDR2 SVGIG (reference sequence). The length of the CDR3 is 11 residues. Written as DNA, the CDR3 is TGTGCCTGGACCGACCGAGGGGAGGCTTTCTTT. Translating gives CAWTDRGEAFF.

This clonotype was seen ten or more times. This chain joins TRBV7-9 and TRBJ2-5; D remains unclear. Germline V CDR1 and CDR2: SEHNR, FQNEAQ (reference sequence). V lost 2 bases and J 0 bases, leaving 13 bases between the germline ends. The CDR3 is 16 amino acids. The CDR3 DNA sequence: TGTGCCAGCAGCTTAACTCTTTTAACCAACCAAGAGACCCAGTACTTC. As protein: CASSLTLLTNQETQYF.

In this sample, this clonotype turned up many times. The rearrangement joins TRBV20-1 to TRBJ2-1, with TRBD2 matching 12 bases. CDR1 DFQATT and CDR2 SNEGSKA come from the germline V gene (reference sequence). The CDR3 spans 13 residues. Germline trimming cut 3 bases from V and 7 bases from J; bases unmatched to any gene: 1. CDR3 sequence: CSARTSGSNEQFF. The DNA of the CDR3 is TGCAGTGCTAGGACTAGCGGGAGTAATGAGCAGTTCTTC.

J is TRBJ2-1 and V is TRBV20-1; 8 nucleotides line up with TRBD2. V trimming: 3 bases; J trimming: 7 bases; junction bases outside the gene matches: 8. Germline CDR1 DFQATT, CDR2 SNEGSKA (reference sequence). This CDR3 has 14 amino acids. CDR3 sequence reads: CSASPSGSRNEQFF. CDR3 DNA: TGCAGTGCTAGCCCCAGCGGGAGTAGAAATGAGCAGTTCTTC.

The V call is TRBV19, the J call TRBJ1-4; a possible D gene is TRBD1 (5 bases). There are 14 residues in the CDR3. Looked up from germline, CDR1 is LNHDA and CDR2 is SQIVND (reference sequence). Trimming cost V 7 bases and J 8 bases, with 17 bases left between them. This CDR3 reads CASTYRGTNEKLFF. The DNA of the CDR3 is TGTGCCAGTACGTATCGAGGGACGAACGAAAAACTGTTTTTT. Combining the CDR3 with reference TRBV19 and TRBJ1-4 gives the whole variable domain DGGITQSPKYLFRKEGQNVTLSCEQNLNHDAMYWYRQDPGQGLRLIYYSQIVNDFQKGDIAEGYSVSREKKESFPLTVTSAQKNPTAFYLCASTYRGTNEKLFFGSGTQLSVL.

This clonotype has a count of ten or more. The chain links TRBV6-5 to TRBJ2-5; 9 nucleotides match TRBD1. The CDR3 runs to 14 residues. V shed 5 bases and J 9 bases; nucleotides not matched to a gene: 10. Per germline, CDR1 MNHEY and CDR2 SVGAGI. The CDR3 is CASSQTRTGEAQYF. In DNA form, the CDR3 reads TGTGCCAGCAGTCAAACCAGGACAGGGGAGGCCCAGTACTTC.